What follows describes a single T cell receptor beta chain. The CDR3 has 10 residues. Trimming shortened V by 3 bases and J by 7 bases, and 2 bases separated the two germline ends. Germline values: CDR1 SNHLY, CDR2 FYNNEI. This entry belongs to a study of control samples from healthy donors and cancer patients. Using immunoSEQ multiplex PCR, the repertoire was profiled, and TCRdb retains in-frame clones only, with some absent. The table includes some 95,000 clones, about nine tenths detected once. What was sequenced was blood. The sequence derives from a human donor in good health. The donor label of this sample is uncertain. The chain is built from TRBV2 and TRBJ2-3; D not resolved. The CDR3 loop is CASSENTQYF. The CDR3 region has the DNA TGTGCCAGCAGTGAGAATACGCAGTATTTT.